A single sample is the source of the 10 T cell receptor beta chains below, sequenced in a study of cytomegalovirus exposure and HLA in healthy donors. Clones were read by immunoSEQ multiplex PCR, and TCRdb kept only the in-frame ones, dropping some. The table includes over 150,000 clones, just over 85% detected once. The sequenced material came from PBMCs. Every receptor here comes from a human donor in good health.

Comments on this clone: The missing conserved phenylalanine or tryptophan at the end of this CDR3 makes a read error likely. Because the CDR3's place on the DNA is in doubt, the DNA is left out and the CDR3 is given as listed by TCRdb. V and J are TRBV2 and TRBJ2-3; the tabulated D call, TRBD2, remains unverified against the DNA. From its first to its last residue, the CDR3 has 12 amino acids. The germline V gene has CDR1 SNHLY and CDR2 FYNNEI. The CDR3 loop is CARGGPGLSSSV.

Here the CDR3 reads CASTQGTEVGNTIYF. The CDR3 nucleotides read TGTGCCAGTACCCAAGGTACGGAGGTTGGAAACACCATATATTTT. The J gene is TRBJ1-3, the V gene TRBV2; no clear D. Germline lookup yields CDR1 SNHLY and CDR2 FYNNEI. There are 15 residues in the CDR3. V was shortened by 9 bases and J by 3 bases, with 18 bases between the two germline ends. Filled out from reference TRBV2 and TRBJ1-3, the complete variable domain reads EPEVTQTPSHQVTQMGQEVILRCVPISNHLYFYWYRQILGQKVEFLVSFYNNEISEKSEIFDDQFSVERPDGSNFTLKIRSTKLEDSAMYFCASTQGTEVGNTIYFGEGSWLTVV.

The V gene is TRBV7-2, the J gene TRBJ2-1; 8 nucleotides match TRBD2. CDR3 length: 13 amino acids. Germline assignment: CDR1 SGHTA and CDR2 FQGNSA. With 5 bases clipped from V and 11 bases from J, the junction kept 8 bases outside the gene matches. The CDR3 region is CASSLDGRGQQFF. The CDR3 coding sequence is TGTGCCAGCAGCCTCGACGGGAGGGGCCAGCAGTTCTTC.

In DNA, the CDR3 is TGCGCCAGCAGCCAAGCGACAGGGGCCCCGGTGACCCAGTACTTC. Translation: CASSQATGAPVTQYF. The chain links TRBV4-3 to TRBJ2-5; 8 bases align to TRBD1. In germline, CDR1 is LGHNA, CDR2 YSLEER. CDR3 length: 15 amino acids. V lost 1 base and J lost 7; bases outside the gene matches: 8.

Only one count was recorded for this clone. The CDR3 sequence: CASSPPELGPTETQYF. CDR3 sequence (DNA): TGTGCCAGCTCACCACCAGAATTGGGGCCAACGGAGACCCAGTACTTC. The V and J genes are TRBV18 and TRBJ2-5; D is perhaps TRBD1 (5 bases). This CDR3 comprises 16 residues. Looked up from germline, CDR1 is KGHSH and CDR2 is LQKENI. Deletions cut 0 bases from V and 5 bases from J, with 16 bases between.

With respect to this clone: Compared with germline, one end of the junction differs, possibly owing to a read error. This chain joins TRBV7-4 and TRBJ1-2, with D unresolved. This CDR3 comprises 8 residues. Per the germline V gene, CDR1 is SGHVT and CDR2 is SQSDAQ. This CDR3 reads CASTCNFF. The CDR3 DNA is TGTGCCAGCACCTGTAACTTCTTC.

The chain carries TRBV30 and TRBJ2-1; 7 bases map to TRBD1. V dropped 2 bases and J dropped 2; count of bases not matched to a gene: 9. From germline, CDR1 is GTSNPN and CDR2 SVGIG (reference sequence). The CDR3 consists of 16 residues. CDR3 residues: CAWSSITGTAYNEQFF. CDR3 coding DNA: TGTGCCTGGAGTTCAATTACCGGGACAGCCTACAATGAGCAGTTCTTC.

This clone was observed a single time. This chain links TRBV7-2 with TRBJ2-1; 10 bases are shared with TRBD2. The CDR3 sequence is 18 residues long. The junction had 13 bases not matched to a gene; V was cut back by 4 bases and J by 4 bases. Germline-derived CDR1 and CDR2 are SGHTA and FQGNSA. CDR3 DNA sequence: TGTGCCAGCAGCTCTTCTAGCGGGGGAGCCCTCTCTTACAATGAGCAGTTCTTC. Residues: CASSSSSGGALSYNEQFF.

V gene TRBV5-1 combines with J gene TRBJ2-3; 8 bases align to TRBD2. Germline V gene sequence: CDR1 SGHRS, CDR2 YFSETQ. Unmatched junction bases numbered 6, after V lost 4 bases and J lost 5 bases. CDR3 size: 14 residues. This chain's CDR3 is CASSRGTSVDTQYF. Written as DNA, the CDR3 is TGCGCCAGCAGCAGGGGGACTAGTGTAGATACGCAGTATTTT.

The V and J genes are TRBV29-1 and TRBJ2-4; a possible D gene is TRBD1 (6 bases). The CDR3 length is 15 residues. Germline V gene data show CDR1 as SQVTM and CDR2 as ANQGSEA. Trimming removed 6 bases at V and 6 bases at J, with 21 bases between. CDR3 in DNA: TGCAGCGTCACTGATTTTAGGGGGAGAGGAAACATTCAGTACTTC. This translates into CSVTDFRGRGNIQYF.